This T cell receptor beta chain was sequenced for a study of T-cell memory formation after mild COVID-19. The J segment lost 2 bases and the V segment lost 5 bases, leaving 5 bases of the junction unmatched. The CDR3 contains 15 residues. The germline V gene has CDR1 SGHVS and CDR2 FQNEAQ. This clonotype was detected ten times or more. TCRdb redid the calling of the 5' RACE reads with MiXCR, one entry per CDR3 protein. The table records 450,000 to 650,000 distinct CDR3 sequences, about 20% of them present only once. The sequenced sample consisted of PBMCs or a T cell subset sorted from them (not recorded which). The receptor was isolated from an adult woman who had mild COVID-19 (a few samples of this study predate the infection). Cell type and time point are not known. This chain links TRBV7-8 with TRBJ2-3; 9 bases are a match to TRBD1. The CDR3 DNA reads TGTGCCAGCAGCCCCCGGGACAGGGCCACAGATACGCAGTATTTT. It encodes CASSPRDRATDTQYF.